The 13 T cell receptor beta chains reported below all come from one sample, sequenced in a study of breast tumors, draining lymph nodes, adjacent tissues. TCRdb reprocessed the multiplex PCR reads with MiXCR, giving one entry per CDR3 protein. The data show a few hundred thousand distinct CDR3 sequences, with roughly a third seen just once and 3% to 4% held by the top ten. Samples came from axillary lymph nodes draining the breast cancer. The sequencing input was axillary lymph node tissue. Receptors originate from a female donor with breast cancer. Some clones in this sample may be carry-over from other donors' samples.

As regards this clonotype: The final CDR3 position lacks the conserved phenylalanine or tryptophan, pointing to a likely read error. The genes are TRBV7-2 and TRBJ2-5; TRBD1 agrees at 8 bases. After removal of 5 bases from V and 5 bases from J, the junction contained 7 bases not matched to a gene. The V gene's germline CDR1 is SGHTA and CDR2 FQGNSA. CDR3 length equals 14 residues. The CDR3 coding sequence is TGTGCCAGCAGCCCCCGACAGGGGAAGGAGACCCAGTACCTC. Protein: CASSPRQGKETQYL.

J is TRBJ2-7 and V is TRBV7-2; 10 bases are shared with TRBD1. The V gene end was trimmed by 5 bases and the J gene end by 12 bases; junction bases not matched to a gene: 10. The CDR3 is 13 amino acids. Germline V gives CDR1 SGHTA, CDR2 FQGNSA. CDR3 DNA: TGTGCCAGCAGCATGGGACAGGGGCTACTAGCGTACTTC. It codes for CASSMGQGLLAYF. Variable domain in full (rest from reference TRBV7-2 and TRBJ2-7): GAGVSQSPSNKVTEKGKDVELRCDPISGHTALYWYRQSLGQGLEFLIYFQGNSAPDKSGLPSDRFSAERTGGSVSTLTIQRTQQEDSAVYLCASSMGQGLLAYFGPGTRLTVT.

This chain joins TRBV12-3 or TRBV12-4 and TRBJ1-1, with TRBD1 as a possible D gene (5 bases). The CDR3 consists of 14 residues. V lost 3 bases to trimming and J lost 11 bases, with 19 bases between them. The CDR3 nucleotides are TGTGCCAGCAGTTTCAGGGAGAGACGATCCGGCGCTTTCTTT. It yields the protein CASSFRERRSGAFF.

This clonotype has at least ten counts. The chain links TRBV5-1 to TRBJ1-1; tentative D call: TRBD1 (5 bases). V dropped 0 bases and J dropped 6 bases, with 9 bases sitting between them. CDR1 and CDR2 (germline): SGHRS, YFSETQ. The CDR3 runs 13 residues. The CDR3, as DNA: TGCGCCAGCAGCTTGGCCGAAGGGGCTGAAGCTTTCTTT. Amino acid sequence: CASSLAEGAEAFF.

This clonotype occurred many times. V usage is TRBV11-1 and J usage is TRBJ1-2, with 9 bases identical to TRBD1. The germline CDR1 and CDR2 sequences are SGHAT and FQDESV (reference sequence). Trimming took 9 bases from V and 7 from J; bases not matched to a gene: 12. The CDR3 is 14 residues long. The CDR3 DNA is TGTGCCAGTCCCTATGGACAGGGGTTTTGTGGCTACACCTTC. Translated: CASPYGQGFCGYTF.

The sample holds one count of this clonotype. CDR3 loop: CASSLASAINSPLHF. DNA of the CDR3: TGCGCCAGCAGCTTGGCCTCCGCTATCAATTCACCCCTCCACTTT. The chain carries TRBV5-1 and TRBJ1-6; D remains ambiguous. V dropped 0 bases and J dropped 7 bases, with 11 bases sitting between them. Germline CDR1 reads SGHRS; CDR2 reads YFSETQ. The CDR3 spans 15 residues.

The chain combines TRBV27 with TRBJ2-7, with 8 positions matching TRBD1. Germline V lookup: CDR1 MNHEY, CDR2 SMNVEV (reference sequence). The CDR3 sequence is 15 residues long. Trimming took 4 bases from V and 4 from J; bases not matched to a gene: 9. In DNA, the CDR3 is TGTGCCAGCAGTTACGTAACAGGGGGAGCTTACGAGCAGTACTTC. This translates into CASSYVTGGAYEQYF.

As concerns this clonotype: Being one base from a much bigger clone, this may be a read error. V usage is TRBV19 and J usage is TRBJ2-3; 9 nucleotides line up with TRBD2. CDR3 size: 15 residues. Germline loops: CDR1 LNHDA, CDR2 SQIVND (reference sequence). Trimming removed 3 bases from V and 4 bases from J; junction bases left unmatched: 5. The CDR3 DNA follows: TGTGCCAGTAGTATGGTGTTAGCGGGGGCAGATACGCAGTATTTT. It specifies CASSMVLAGADTQYF.

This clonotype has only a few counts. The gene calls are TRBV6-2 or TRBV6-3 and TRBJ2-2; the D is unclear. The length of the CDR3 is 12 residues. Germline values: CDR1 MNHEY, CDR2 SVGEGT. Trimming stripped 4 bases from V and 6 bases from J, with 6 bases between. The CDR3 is CASSSASGELFF. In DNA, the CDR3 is TGTGCCAGCAGTTCTGCTTCCGGGGAGCTGTTTTTT.

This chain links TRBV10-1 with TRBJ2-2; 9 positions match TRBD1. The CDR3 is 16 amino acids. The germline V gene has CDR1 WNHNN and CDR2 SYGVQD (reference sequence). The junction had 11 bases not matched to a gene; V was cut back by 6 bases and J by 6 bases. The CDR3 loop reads CASRTSGTGLSGELFF. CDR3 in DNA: TGCGCCAGCAGGACGTCCGGGACAGGGTTATCCGGGGAGCTGTTTTTT.

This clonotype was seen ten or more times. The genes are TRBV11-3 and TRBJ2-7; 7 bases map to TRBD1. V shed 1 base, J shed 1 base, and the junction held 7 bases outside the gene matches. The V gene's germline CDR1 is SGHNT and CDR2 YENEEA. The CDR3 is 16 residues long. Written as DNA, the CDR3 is TGTGCCAGCAGCTTAGGCAGGGGGTACAAATCCTACGAGCAGTACTTC. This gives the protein CASSLGRGYKSYEQYF.

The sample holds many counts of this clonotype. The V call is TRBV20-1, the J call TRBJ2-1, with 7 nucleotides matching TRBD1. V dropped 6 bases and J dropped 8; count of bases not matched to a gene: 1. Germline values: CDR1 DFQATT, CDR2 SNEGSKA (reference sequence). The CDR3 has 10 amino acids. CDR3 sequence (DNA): TGCAGTGCCACAGGGGATGAGCAGTTCTTC. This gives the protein CSATGDEQFF.

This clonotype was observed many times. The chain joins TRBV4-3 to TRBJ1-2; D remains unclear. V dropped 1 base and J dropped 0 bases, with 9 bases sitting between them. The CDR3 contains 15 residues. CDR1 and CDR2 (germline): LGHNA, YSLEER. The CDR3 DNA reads TGCGCCAGCAGCCAAGTCCTGGCTACTAACTATGGCTACACCTTC. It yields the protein CASSQVLATNYGYTF.